This T cell receptor beta chain appears in the sequencing data of a study of CD8 T cells in ankylosing spondylitis. This clonotype was seen a few times. Antigen unknown. Study-level points and caveats: Reportedly, significant enrichment of disease-linked clones occurred in matched ankylosing spondylitis synovial fluid.

For TCR beta, libraries came from quantitative 5'-RACE with molecular barcodes. TCRdb independently ran MiXCR on the 5' RACE reads; one entry per CDR3 protein. Among around 320,000 distinct CDR3 sequences listed, more than 20% were seen once. Material: blood, either unsorted or a sorted T cell fraction (not recorded which). This clonotype was obtained from a female donor with ankylosing spondylitis or in good health (not recorded which).

CDR3 DNA sequence: TGCGCCAGCAGTCCTCGAACAGGGCGCGACGAGCAGTACTTC. The encoded protein is CASSPRTGRDEQYF. This chain links TRBV5-1 with TRBJ2-7; a weak D match, TRBD1 (6 bases). Germline CDR1 is SGHRS and CDR2 is YFSETQ. Between the trimmed V and J ends, which lost 5 bases and 5 bases, there was a span of 17 bases. The CDR3 consists of 14 residues.